This T cell receptor beta chain emerged from a study of CD4 and CD8 cells across lung adenocarcinoma regions. With respect to this clonotype: Compared with germline, one end of the junction differs, possibly owing to a read error.

The patients had localized lung adenocarcinoma, a non-small cell subtype. This CDR3 has 14 amino acids. Germline CDR1 reads MGHRA; CDR2 reads YSYEKL. TCRdb re-analysed the PCR reads in MiXCR, keeping a single row per CDR3 protein. This table has over 6,500 distinct CDR3 sequences, 53% appearing once. The TCR originated in a male donor with lung adenocarcinoma. The CD4 and CD8 labels of this study may be unreliable. Sequenced: CD8+ T cells from the center of a lung tumor. V is TRBV4-1 and J is TRBJ2-4, with a tentative D call TRBD1 (6 bases). CDR3 DNA: TGCCCCAGCACAGGGCTGTCAGGCACAAACACTCAGTACTTT. Protein product: CPSTGLSGTNTQYF.